Following are 21 T cell receptor beta chains from one sample sequenced in a study of shared clonotypes between healthy human individuals. It was CD45RO-negative cells, positively selected for CCR7, that made up naive CD8 cells, with terminally differentiated effector memory CD45RA+ cells excluded. This table comes from immunoSEQ multiplex PCR, and its TCRdb copy is limited to in-frame clones, with some not included. The sample records millions of clones, about 95% being singletons. The sequenced sample consisted of naive CD8+ T cells sorted from blood. The source is a man aged 18 to 29 in good health.

The chain is built from TRBV7-6 and TRBJ2-5; TRBD1 might be the D (5 bases). Trimming cost V 4 bases and J 3 bases, with 12 bases left between them. The CDR3 consists of 14 residues. Germline V gives CDR1 SGHVS, CDR2 FNYEAQ. CDR3 bases: TGTGCCAGCAGCTCTCCCCAGGGAAAAGAGACCCAGTACTTC. It specifies CASSSPQGKETQYF.

The rearrangement uses TRBV11-2 and TRBJ2-3, with 10 bases that match TRBD2. CDR3 length: 18 amino acids. Germline CDR1 and CDR2: SGHAT and FQNNGV. The V gene end was trimmed by 3 bases and the J gene end by 2 bases; junction bases not matched to a gene: 11. The CDR3 coding sequence is TGTGCCAGCAGCTTCCCGGCTAGCGGGGGCCTGATCACAGATACGCAGTATTTT. Amino acid sequence: CASSFPASGGLITDTQYF.

V and J are TRBV2 and TRBJ1-5; 8 nucleotides align to TRBD1. J gave up 7 bases and V 3 bases, and 8 bases lay outside the gene matches. CDR1 SNHLY and CDR2 FYNNEI come from the germline V gene. The CDR3 contains 15 residues. For the CDR3, the DNA is TGTGCCAGCAGTGATGGAGGACAGGGTATACAGCCCCAGCATTTT. Its protein product is CASSDGGQGIQPQHF.

The V gene is TRBV9, the J gene TRBJ1-4; possible D gene TRBD1, 5 bases. Trimming took 0 bases from V and 8 from J, leaving 11 bases between them. Germline V CDR1 and CDR2: SGDLS, YYNGEE. This CDR3 spans 14 amino acids. The CDR3 reads CASSVGIGTEKLFF. DNA of the CDR3: TGTGCCAGCAGCGTAGGTATAGGGACCGAAAAACTGTTTTTT.

J is TRBJ2-2 and V is TRBV5-4; tentatively, D is TRBD2 (6 bases). This CDR3 contains 18 residues. V lost 4 bases and J 4 bases, leaving 23 bases between the germline ends. The germline gives CDR1 SGHNT, CDR2 YYREEE (reference sequence). The CDR3 DNA reads TGTGCCAGCAGCCCCGAGAAAGCGGAGGGGTTTAGCACCGGGGAGCTGTTTTTT. Protein product: CASSPEKAEGFSTGELFF.

The gene calls are TRBV5-1 and TRBJ2-7, with D possibly being TRBD2 (5 bases). Germline loops: CDR1 SGHRS, CDR2 YFSETQ. The CDR3 sequence is 13 residues long. Trimming removed 7 bases at V and 6 bases at J, with 17 bases between. CDR3 DNA: TGCGCCAGCGGTTCAGAGGGAGCCCCCGAGCAGTACTTC. This sequence encodes CASGSEGAPEQYF.

This chain uses TRBV4-2 with TRBJ2-7; D uncertain. Trimming removed 0 bases at V and 0 bases at J, with 9 bases between. The V gene's germline CDR1 is LGHNA and CDR2 YNFKEQ. The CDR3 has 15 residues. The CDR3 here is CASSQERLSSYEQYF. DNA for the CDR3: TGTGCCAGCAGCCAAGAGCGGCTAAGCTCCTACGAGCAGTACTTC.

The chain has TRBV6-5 and TRBJ1-1; the D gene is possibly TRBD1 (5 bases). The CDR3 totals 15 residues. V lost 4 bases, J lost 5 bases, and 17 bases lay in between. Germline CDR1 MNHEY, CDR2 SVGAGI. CDR3 nucleotide sequence: TGTGCCAGCAGTTCGCTCCCTCAGGGTGGAACTGAAGCTTTCTTT. This gives the protein CASSSLPQGGTEAFF.

This chain joins TRBV6-5 and TRBJ1-1; TRBD1 might be the D (6 bases). Trimming removed 6 bases from V and 5 bases from J, with 19 bases in between. Germline V gene data show CDR1 as MNHEY and CDR2 as SVGAGI. There are 15 residues in the CDR3. The DNA for the CDR3 is TGTGCCAGCAGCGAAACCGGGACATGGGAGACTGAAGCTTTCTTT. Translating gives CASSETGTWETEAFF.

J is TRBJ2-5 and V is TRBV27; the match to TRBD1 covers 11 bases. Trimming cost V 3 bases and J 5 bases; bases outside gene matches: 8. Looked up from germline, CDR1 is MNHEY and CDR2 is SMNVEV (reference sequence). The CDR3 is 16 residues long. The CDR3 bases are TGTGCCAGCAGTTTCCTCGGACAGGGGGCATGGGAGACCCAGTACTTC. Amino acids: CASSFLGQGAWETQYF.

This rearrangement joins TRBV27 to TRBJ2-5; D may be TRBD2 (6 bases). This CDR3 is 13 amino acids long. Germline V lookup: CDR1 MNHEY, CDR2 SMNVEV (reference sequence). V lost 3 bases and J lost 5, with 10 bases in between. The CDR3 nucleotides are TGTGCCAGCAGTTTGGACGGAGGGGAGACCCAGTACTTC. As protein: CASSLDGGETQYF.

The V and J genes are TRBV15 and TRBJ1-5; D perhaps matches TRBD1 (5 bases). V gave up 7 bases and J gave up 5 bases, with 15 bases separating them. The germline V gene encodes CDR1 LNHNV and CDR2 YYDKDF (reference sequence). The length of the CDR3 is 14 residues. In DNA form, the CDR3 reads TGTGCCACCAAGGGCCAGGGCTTGGATCAGCCCCAGCATTTT. Its protein product is CATKGQGLDQPQHF.

The rearrangement links TRBV2 to TRBJ1-4; 7 nucleotides match TRBD1. This CDR3 comprises 14 residues. Trimming removed 4 bases from V and 4 bases from J; junction bases left unmatched: 3. The V gene's germline CDR1 is SNHLY and CDR2 FYNNEI. The CDR3 DNA is TGTGCCAGCAGTGGACAGGGTCTTAATGAAAAACTGTTTTTT. It codes for CASSGQGLNEKLFF.

V is TRBV4-1 and J is TRBJ1-2, with D unresolved. Germline lookup yields CDR1 MGHRA and CDR2 YSYEKL. Trimming left V 0 bases short and J 4 bases short, with 9 bases between. The CDR3 extends over 14 amino acids. The DNA of the CDR3 is TGCGCCAGCAGCCAAGATACATTGTCCTATGGCTACACCTTC. Protein: CASSQDTLSYGYTF.

The rearrangement uses TRBV5-6 and TRBJ2-7, with 7 bases fitting TRBD2. J was trimmed by 0 bases and V by 4 bases; bases with no gene match: 4. The CDR3 runs 14 residues. Germline-derived CDR1 and CDR2 are SGHDT and YYEEEE. CDR3 amino acids: CASSGGTNSYEQYF. As DNA, the CDR3 is TGTGCCAGCAGCGGCGGGACTAACTCCTACGAGCAGTACTTC.

V is TRBV2 and J is TRBJ1-1, with a tentative D call TRBD1 (5 bases). Trimming cost V 5 bases and J 1 base, with 8 bases left between them. The CDR3 consists of 13 residues. Germline V gene lookup returns CDR1 SNHLY and CDR2 FYNNEI. Written as DNA, the CDR3 is TGTGCCAGCAGTTCGACAGAGAACACTGAAGCTTTCTTT. Translated: CASSSTENTEAFF.

CDR3 loop: CASGLDTYEQYF. CDR3 coding DNA: TGTGCTAGTGGCCTAGACACTTACGAGCAGTACTTC. The chain has TRBV12-5 and TRBJ2-7, with D unclear. This CDR3 is built from 12 residues. Germline CDR1 is LGHNT and CDR2 is FRNRAP. V was cut by 6 bases and J by 4 bases, with 10 bases left in between. The variable domain in full, completed from reference TRBV12-5 and TRBJ2-7, reads DARVTQTPRHKVTEMGQEVTMRCQPILGHNTVFWYRQTMMQGLELLAYFRNRAPLDDSGMPKDRFSAEMPDATLATLKIQPSEPRDSAVYFCASGLDTYEQYFGPGTRLTVT.

This clone was counted once. V gene TRBV7-8 combines with J gene TRBJ2-7; D not certain. The CDR3 covers 14 residues. The ends were cut back, 4 bases at V and 0 bases at J, with 10 bases in the middle. CDR1 and CDR2 from the germline V gene are SGHVS and FQNEAQ. The CDR3 is CASSSELASYEQYF. Written as DNA, the CDR3 is TGTGCCAGCAGCTCTGAGCTGGCCTCCTACGAGCAGTACTTC.

This chain links TRBV2 with TRBJ2-3; tentatively, D is TRBD2 (5 bases). With 2 bases removed from V and 1 base from J, the gap between germline ends came to 10 bases. CDR3 length equals 15 residues. Germline values: CDR1 SNHLY, CDR2 FYNNEI. The chain's CDR3 is CASSELVGGTDTQYF. The CDR3 DNA reads as TGTGCCAGCAGTGAATTGGTCGGGGGCACAGATACGCAGTATTTT.

In the case of this clone: The germline gene is not matched at one end of the junction; a read error may be the cause. V and J are TRBV7-7 and TRBJ2-1; 10 bases are shared with TRBD1. Germline V lookup: CDR1 SSHAT, CDR2 FNYEAQ (reference sequence). This CDR3 spans 14 amino acids. The CDR3 DNA sequence: TGTGCTAGCAGTCGACAGGGGGCTGGAAATGAGCAGTTCTTC. Translated, it gives CASSRQGAGNEQFF.

This clone has a single count. V usage is TRBV9 and J usage is TRBJ2-1; D not resolved. The germline V and J ends were trimmed by 7 bases and 8 bases, with 22 bases remaining between them. Germline-derived CDR1 and CDR2 are SGDLS and YYNGEE. The CDR3 is made up of 15 amino acids. This chain's CDR3 is CASSPVPGIGDEQFF. The CDR3 DNA follows: TGTGCCAGCTCCCCGGTGCCCGGTATTGGCGATGAGCAGTTCTTC.